The 9 T cell receptor beta chains below all came from one sample that was sequenced in a study of blood T cell repertoires in COVID-19. Data came from immunoSEQ multiplex PCR; TCRdb stores just in-frame clones and leaves some out. The sample shows hundreds of thousands of clones, about 88% of them seen only once. The specimen was PBMCs or T cells enriched from blood (not recorded which). Source of these receptors: a woman younger than 30 who had been exposed to COVID-19.

This CDR3 reads CSVERLAGSHGETQYF. In nucleotides, the CDR3 is TGCAGCGTTGAACGGCTAGCGGGTTCTCACGGAGAGACCCAGTACTTC. The V gene is TRBV29-1, the J gene TRBJ2-5; 8 bases are a match to TRBD2. This CDR3 is 16 amino acids long. From germline, CDR1 is SQVTM and CDR2 ANQGSEA. Trimming at V came to 2 bases and at J to 4 bases, leaving 12 bases not matched to a gene.

The DNA of the CDR3 is TGTGCCAGTAGCACAGGGAATTCCTATAATTCACCCCTCCACTTT. Encoded protein: CASSTGNSYNSPLHF. V and J are TRBV19 and TRBJ1-6; D is perhaps TRBD1 (6 bases). Trimming removed 6 bases at V and 1 base at J, with 10 bases between. Germline CDR1 LNHDA, CDR2 SQIVND (reference sequence). The CDR3 has 15 amino acids.

This clone was seen once. The identical CDR3 is also encoded by other nucleotide sequences in the sample. The V call is TRBV27, the J call TRBJ2-7; 7 nucleotides match TRBD1. Germline V CDR1 and CDR2: MNHEY, SMNVEV (reference sequence). V was pared by 5 bases and J by 2 bases, with 3 bases of the junction left unmatched. The length of the CDR3 is 13 residues. Here the CDR3 DNA reads TGTGCCAGCAGTCCGGGACAGACCTACGAGCAGTACTTC. Residues: CASSPGQTYEQYF.

The gene calls are TRBV12-3 or TRBV12-4 and TRBJ1-1; perhaps TRBD1 as D (6 bases). V was shortened by 7 bases and J by 2 bases, with 11 bases between the two germline ends. The CDR3 loop spans 13 amino acids. The CDR3 loop is CASTYRVNTEAFF. CDR3 sequence (DNA): TGTGCCAGCACCTACAGGGTTAACACTGAAGCTTTCTTT.

This chain uses TRBV7-2 with TRBJ2-1; TRBD2 matches 8 bases. The CDR3 length is 17 residues. Trimming at V came to 1 base and at J to 7 bases, leaving 12 bases not matched to a gene. Germline CDR1 and CDR2: SGHTA and FQGNSA. The CDR3: CASSLEDVPGGPNEQFF. In DNA, the CDR3 is TGTGCCAGCAGCTTAGAAGACGTACCGGGAGGGCCTAATGAGCAGTTCTTC.

The chain links TRBV11-3 to TRBJ1-2; the D is unclear. The germline V gene encodes CDR1 SGHNT and CDR2 YENEEA. The CDR3 extends over 15 amino acids. Trimming shortened V by 1 base and J by 2 bases, and 11 bases separated the two germline ends. CDR3 bases: TGTGCCAGCAGCTTAGCTCACCAGGTAAACTATGGCTACACCTTC. It encodes CASSLAHQVNYGYTF.

The chain employs TRBV7-9 and TRBJ1-2; no clear D. Trimming stripped 5 bases from V and 8 bases from J, with 9 bases between. Germline V lookup: CDR1 SEHNR, CDR2 FQNEAQ (reference sequence). The CDR3 consists of 11 residues. CDR3 region: CASSRSYGYTF. In nucleotides, the CDR3 is TGTGCCAGCAGCCGGTCCTACGGCTACACCTTC.

The V call is TRBV5-1, the J call TRBJ1-1, with 8 positions matching TRBD1. J gave up 1 base and V 4 bases, and 3 bases lay outside the gene matches. The length of the CDR3 is 14 residues. From germline, CDR1 is SGHRS and CDR2 YFSETQ. CDR3 in amino acids: CASSAGGRNTEAFF. The CDR3 nucleotides read TGCGCCAGCAGCGCAGGGGGCAGGAACACTGAAGCTTTCTTT.

The V gene is TRBV7-9, the J gene TRBJ1-1; D gene ambiguous. V lost 3 bases to trimming and J lost 10 bases, with 12 bases between them. CDR3 length: 12 amino acids. From germline, CDR1 is SEHNR and CDR2 FQNEAQ (reference sequence). CDR3 DNA: TGTGCCAGCAGCTTCTTCGAGGATGGAGCTTTCTTT. It specifies CASSFFEDGAFF.